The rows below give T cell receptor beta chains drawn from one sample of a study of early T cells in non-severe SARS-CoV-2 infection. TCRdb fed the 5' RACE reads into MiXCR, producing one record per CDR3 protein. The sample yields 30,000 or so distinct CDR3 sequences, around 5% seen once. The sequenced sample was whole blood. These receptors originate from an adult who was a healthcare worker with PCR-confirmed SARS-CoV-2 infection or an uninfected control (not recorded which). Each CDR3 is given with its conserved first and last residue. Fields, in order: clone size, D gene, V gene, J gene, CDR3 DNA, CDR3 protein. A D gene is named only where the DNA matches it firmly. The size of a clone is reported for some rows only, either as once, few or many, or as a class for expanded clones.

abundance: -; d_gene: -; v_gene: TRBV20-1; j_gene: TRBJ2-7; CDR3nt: TGCAGTGCTAGAAACTGGGACACAACCTACGAGCAGTACTTC; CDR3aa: CSARNWDTTYEQYF
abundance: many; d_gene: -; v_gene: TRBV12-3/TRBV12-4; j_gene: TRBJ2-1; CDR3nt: TGTGCCAGCAGCCGGGGAGTTCCTGAGCAGTTCTTC; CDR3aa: CASSRGVPEQFF
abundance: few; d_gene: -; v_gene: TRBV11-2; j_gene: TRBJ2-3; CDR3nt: TGTGCCAGCAGCTTCCCCCGGACCCGCACAGATACGCAGTATTTT; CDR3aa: CASSFPRTRTDTQYF
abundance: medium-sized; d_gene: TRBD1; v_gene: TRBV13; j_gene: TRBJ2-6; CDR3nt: TGTGCCAGCAAACACGGGACAGGTAACTCTGGGGCCAACGTCCTGACTTTC; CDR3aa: CASKHGTGNSGANVLTF
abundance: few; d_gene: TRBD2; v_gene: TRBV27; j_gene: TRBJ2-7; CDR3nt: TGTGCCAGCAGTTTTCGTCTAGCGGGCTACGAGCAGTACTTC; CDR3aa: CASSFRLAGYEQYF
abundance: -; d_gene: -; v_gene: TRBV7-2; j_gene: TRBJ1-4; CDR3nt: TGTGCCAGCAGCTCCCAATCGGACGCGCGGCTGTTTTTT; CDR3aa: CASSSQSDARLFF
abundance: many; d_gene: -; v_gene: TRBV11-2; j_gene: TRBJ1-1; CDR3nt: TGTGCCAGCAGCTTGGGATCGAGAGTGAACACTGAAGCTTTCTTT; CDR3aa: CASSLGSRVNTEAFF
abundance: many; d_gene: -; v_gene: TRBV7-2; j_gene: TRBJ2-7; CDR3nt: TGTGCCAGCAGCCCTCAGGCGGGGACCCAGGAGGAGCAGTACTTC; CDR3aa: CASSPQAGTQEEQYF
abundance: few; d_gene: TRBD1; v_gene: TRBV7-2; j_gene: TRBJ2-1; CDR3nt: TGTGCCAGCAGCTTAGGTCACAGGGGGTTTGGGAATGAGCAGTTCTTC; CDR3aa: CASSLGHRGFGNEQFF
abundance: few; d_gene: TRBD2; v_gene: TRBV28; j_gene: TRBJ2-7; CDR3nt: TGTGCCGCCCTCTCGAGAGCTAGCGGGAGGAAGGTCTTGGGGTACGAGCAGTACTTC; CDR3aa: CAALSRASGRKVLGYEQYF
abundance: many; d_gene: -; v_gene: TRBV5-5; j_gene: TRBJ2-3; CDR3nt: TGTGCCAGCAGAGGAGCTTTCCTACACACAGATACGCAGTATTTT; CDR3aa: CASRGAFLHTDTQYF
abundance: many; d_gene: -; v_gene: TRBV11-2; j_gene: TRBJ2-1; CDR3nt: TGTGCCAGCAGCTCGACTTGGTGGAATGAGCAGTTCTTC; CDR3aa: CASSSTWWNEQFF
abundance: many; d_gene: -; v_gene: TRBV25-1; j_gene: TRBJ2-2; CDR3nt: TGTGCCAGCAGTGAGGGACGGCACCCCGAGAGGACCGGGGAGCTGTTTTTT; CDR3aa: CASSEGRHPERTGELFF
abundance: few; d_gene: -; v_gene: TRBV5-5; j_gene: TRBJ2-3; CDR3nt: TGTGCCAGCAGCTTTGGGGGAGCTAGCACAGATACGCAGTATTTT; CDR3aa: CASSFGGASTDTQYF
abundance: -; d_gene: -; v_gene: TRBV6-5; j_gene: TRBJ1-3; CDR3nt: TGTGCCAGCAGTGACAGGACTGGAAACACCATATATTTT; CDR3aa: CASSDRTGNTIYF
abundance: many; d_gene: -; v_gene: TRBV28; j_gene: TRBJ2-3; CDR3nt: TGTGCCAGCTCGACCGGGGCCCTTGGGAAGCGTCAAACTTATACGCAGTATTTT; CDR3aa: CASSTGALGKRQTYTQYF